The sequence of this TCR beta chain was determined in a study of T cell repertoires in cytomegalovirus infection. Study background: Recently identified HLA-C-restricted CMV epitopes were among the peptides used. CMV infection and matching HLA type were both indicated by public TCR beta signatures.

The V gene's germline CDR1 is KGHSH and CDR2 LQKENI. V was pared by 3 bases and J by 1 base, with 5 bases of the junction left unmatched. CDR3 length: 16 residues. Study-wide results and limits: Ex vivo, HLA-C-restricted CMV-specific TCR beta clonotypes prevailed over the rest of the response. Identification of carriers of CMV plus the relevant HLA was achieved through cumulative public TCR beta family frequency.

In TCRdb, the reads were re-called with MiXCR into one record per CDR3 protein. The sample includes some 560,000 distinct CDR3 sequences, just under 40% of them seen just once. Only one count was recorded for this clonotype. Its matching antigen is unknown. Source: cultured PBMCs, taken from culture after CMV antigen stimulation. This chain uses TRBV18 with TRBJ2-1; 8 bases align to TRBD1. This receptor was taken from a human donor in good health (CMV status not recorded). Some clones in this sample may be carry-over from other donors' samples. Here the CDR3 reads CASSPLTGDSYNEQFF. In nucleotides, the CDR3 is TGTGCCAGCTCACCCCTGACAGGGGATTCCTACAATGAGCAGTTCTTC.